This T cell receptor (beta chain) was identified in a study of shared clonotypes between healthy human individuals. At the level of the study: Each donor's CD8 memory used one plate, CD8 naive two, each CD4 subset three.

CD4+ cells were split into CD45RA+ naive and CD45RA-negative memory subsets. V dropped 5 bases and J dropped 5 bases, with 12 bases sitting between them. This CDR3 region has 13 residues. CDR1 is SEHNR, CDR2 FQNEAQ, per germline (reference sequence). Researchers divided each subset's genomic DNA evenly across several immunoSEQ plates. Sequenced by immunoSEQ multiplex PCR; TCRdb stores in-frame clones only, minus some. This sample has 2.3 million or so clones, with approximately 93% found just once. Material for sequencing was naive CD4+ T cells from PBMCs. Described subset: CD45RA+ positively selected. This sequence originates from a man aged 18 to 30 in good health. Some clones in this sample may be carry-over from other donors' samples. J is TRBJ1-1 and V is TRBV7-9, with D possibly matching TRBD1 (5 bases). Here the CDR3 DNA reads TGTGCCAGCAGCGATTCGGGGGGGACTGAAGCTTTCTTT. Amino acids: CASSDSGGTEAFF. The full variable domain, rest sourced from reference TRBV7-9 and TRBJ1-1, is DTGVSQNPRHKITKRGQNVTFRCDPISEHNRLYWYRQTLGQGPEFLTYFQNEAQLEKSRLLSDRFSAERPKGSFSTLEIQRTEQGDSAMYLCASSDSGGTEAFFGQGTRLTVV.